The subject of this entry is one TCR beta chain. What it binds is not known. Primers used in a second PCR of about 7 to 12 cycles were a sample-barcoded 5' primer and a J-beta primer mix. The template-switch adaptor, which had 12 random nucleotides, put a tag on each cDNA molecule. MiXCR, run by TCRdb on the 5' RACE reads, gives a single entry per CDR3 protein. The sample lists around 1.5 million distinct CDR3 sequences, about 35% seen once, with around 11% in the top ten. The data derive from a study of blood T cells in healthy people across ages. V shed 4 bases and J 3 bases; nucleotides not matched to a gene: 7. This CDR3 comprises 15 residues. From germline, CDR1 is SGHRS and CDR2 YFSETQ. Total RNA was isolated from each sample in quantities of at least 5 micrograms. Overall study results and limits: The study regarded diversity estimates from one million T cells as underestimates. It was the long-lived donors that had more naive CD4+ cells and higher diversity than aged donors.

The source is a woman aged 25-40 years in good health. The specimen sequenced was blood. This chain links TRBV5-1 with TRBJ1-5; TRBD1 aligns across 7 bases. CDR3 sequence reads: CASSPTGVNNQPQHF. The CDR3 DNA follows: TGCGCCAGCAGCCCTACAGGGGTAAACAATCAGCCCCAGCATTTT. Full variable domain (missing parts from reference TRBV5-1 and TRBJ1-5): KAGVTQTPRYLIKTRGQQVTLSCSPISGHRSVSWYQQTPGQGLQFLFEYFSETQRNKGNFPGRFSGRQFSNSRSEMNVSTLELGDSALYLCASSPTGVNNQPQHFGDGTRLSIL.